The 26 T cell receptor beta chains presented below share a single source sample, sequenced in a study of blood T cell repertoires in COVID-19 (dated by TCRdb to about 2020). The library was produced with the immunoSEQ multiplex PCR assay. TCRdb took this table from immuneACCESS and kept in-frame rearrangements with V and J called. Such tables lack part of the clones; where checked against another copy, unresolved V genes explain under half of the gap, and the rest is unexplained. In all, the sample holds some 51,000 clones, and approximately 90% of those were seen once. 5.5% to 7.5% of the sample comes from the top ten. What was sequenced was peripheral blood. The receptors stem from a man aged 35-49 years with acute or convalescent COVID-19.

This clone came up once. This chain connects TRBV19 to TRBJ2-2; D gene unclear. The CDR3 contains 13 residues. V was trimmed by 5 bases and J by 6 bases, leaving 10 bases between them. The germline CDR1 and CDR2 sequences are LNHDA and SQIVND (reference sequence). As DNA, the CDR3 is TGTGCCAGTAGTGTCCAGGCAGCCGGGGAGCTGTTTTTT. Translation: CASSVQAAGELFF.

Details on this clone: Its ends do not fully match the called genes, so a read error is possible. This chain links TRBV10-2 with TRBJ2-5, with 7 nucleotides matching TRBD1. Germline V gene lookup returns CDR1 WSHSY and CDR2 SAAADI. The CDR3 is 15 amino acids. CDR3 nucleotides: TGCGCCAGCATCAGGGCAGGGGGAGATCAAGGGACCCAGTACTTC. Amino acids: CASIRAGGDQGTQYF.

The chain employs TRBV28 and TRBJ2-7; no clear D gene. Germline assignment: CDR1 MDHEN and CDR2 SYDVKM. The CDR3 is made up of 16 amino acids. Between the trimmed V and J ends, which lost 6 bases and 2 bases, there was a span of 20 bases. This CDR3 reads CASSPMGSRLTYEQYF. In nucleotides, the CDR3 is TGTGCCAGCAGCCCTATGGGCAGCCGCTTGACCTACGAGCAGTACTTC.

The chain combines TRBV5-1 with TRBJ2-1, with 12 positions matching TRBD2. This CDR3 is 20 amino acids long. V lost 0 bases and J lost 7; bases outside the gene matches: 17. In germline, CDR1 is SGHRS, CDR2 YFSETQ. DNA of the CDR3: TGCGCCAGCAGCTTGGAAAGGCATGCTAGCGGGAGGGCCCTCTCGAATGAGCAGTTCTTC. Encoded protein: CASSLERHASGRALSNEQFF.

CDR3 protein: CASSYEGGYGYTF. CDR3 bases: TGTGCCAGCAGTTATGAGGGGGGGTATGGCTACACCTTC. V is TRBV6-5 and J is TRBJ1-2; D perhaps matches TRBD1 (6 bases). Germline V gene sequence: CDR1 MNHEY, CDR2 SVGAGI. This CDR3 contains 13 residues. Trimming stripped 3 bases from V and 5 bases from J, with 10 bases between.

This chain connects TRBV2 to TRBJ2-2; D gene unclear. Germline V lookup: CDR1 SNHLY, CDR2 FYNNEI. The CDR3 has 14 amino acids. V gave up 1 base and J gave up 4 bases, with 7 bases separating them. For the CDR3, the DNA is TGTGCCAGCAGTGAAGGGCGCGGCACCGGGGAGCTGTTTTTT. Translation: CASSEGRGTGELFF.

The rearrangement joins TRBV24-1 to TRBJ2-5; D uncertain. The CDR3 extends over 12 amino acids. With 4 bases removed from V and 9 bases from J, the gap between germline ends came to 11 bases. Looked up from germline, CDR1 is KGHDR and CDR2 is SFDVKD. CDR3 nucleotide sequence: TGTGCCACCAGTGACGGTCGTTTGTCCCAGTACTTC. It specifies CATSDGRLSQYF.

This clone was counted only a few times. The CDR3 reads CASSQDRDSGRYEQYF. The CDR3 DNA sequence: TGCGCCAGCAGCCAAGATCGTGATAGCGGGAGGTACGAGCAGTACTTC. This rearrangement joins TRBV4-1 to TRBJ2-7; the match to TRBD2 covers 10 bases. This CDR3 has 16 residues. The V gene's germline CDR1 is MGHRA and CDR2 YSYEKL. The trim removed 0 bases at V and 4 bases at J, leaving 6 bases unmatched.

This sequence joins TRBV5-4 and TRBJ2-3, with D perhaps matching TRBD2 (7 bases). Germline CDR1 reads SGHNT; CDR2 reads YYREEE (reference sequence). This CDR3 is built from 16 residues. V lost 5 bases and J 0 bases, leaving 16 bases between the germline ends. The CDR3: CASRPGGRTSTDTQYF. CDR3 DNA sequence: TGTGCCAGCAGGCCGGGGGGCAGAACTAGCACAGATACGCAGTATTTT.

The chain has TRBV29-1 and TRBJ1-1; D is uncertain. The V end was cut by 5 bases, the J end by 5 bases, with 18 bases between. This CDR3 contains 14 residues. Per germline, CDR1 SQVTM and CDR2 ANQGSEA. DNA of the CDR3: TGCAGCGTTACGTTGGTGAGGTCGGGGACTGAAGCTTTCTTT. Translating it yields CSVTLVRSGTEAFF.

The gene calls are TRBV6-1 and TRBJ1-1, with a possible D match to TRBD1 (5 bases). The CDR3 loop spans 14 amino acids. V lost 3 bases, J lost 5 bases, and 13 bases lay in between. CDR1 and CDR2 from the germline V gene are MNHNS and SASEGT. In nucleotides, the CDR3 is TGTGCCAGCAGTGAGCCCCGGGGGAGAACTGAAGCTTTCTTT. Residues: CASSEPRGRTEAFF.

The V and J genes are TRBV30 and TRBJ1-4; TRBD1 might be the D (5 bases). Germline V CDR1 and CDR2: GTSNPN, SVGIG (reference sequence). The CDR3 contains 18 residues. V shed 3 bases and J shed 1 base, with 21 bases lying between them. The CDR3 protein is CAWRFFGHSPRTNEKLFF. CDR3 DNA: TGTGCCTGGAGATTTTTTGGACACTCCCCGCGAACTAATGAAAAACTGTTTTTT.

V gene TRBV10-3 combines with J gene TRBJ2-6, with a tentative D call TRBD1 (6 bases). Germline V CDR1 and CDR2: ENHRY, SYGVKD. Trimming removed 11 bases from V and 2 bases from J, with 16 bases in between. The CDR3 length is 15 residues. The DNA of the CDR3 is TGTGCCCCCGAGGGGGTTAGTACTGGGGCCAACGTCCTGACTTTC. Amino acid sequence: CAPEGVSTGANVLTF.

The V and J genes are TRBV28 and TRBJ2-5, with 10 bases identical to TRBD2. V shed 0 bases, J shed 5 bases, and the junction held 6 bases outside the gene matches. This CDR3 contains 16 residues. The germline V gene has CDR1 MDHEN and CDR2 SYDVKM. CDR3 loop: CASSLWASGSHETQYF. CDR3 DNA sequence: TGTGCCAGCAGTTTATGGGCTAGCGGGAGTCATGAGACCCAGTACTTC.

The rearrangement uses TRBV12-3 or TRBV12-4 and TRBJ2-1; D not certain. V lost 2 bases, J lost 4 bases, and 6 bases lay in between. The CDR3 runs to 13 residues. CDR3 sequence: CASSLIAYNEQFF. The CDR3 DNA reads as TGTGCCAGCAGTTTAATAGCATACAATGAGCAGTTCTTC.

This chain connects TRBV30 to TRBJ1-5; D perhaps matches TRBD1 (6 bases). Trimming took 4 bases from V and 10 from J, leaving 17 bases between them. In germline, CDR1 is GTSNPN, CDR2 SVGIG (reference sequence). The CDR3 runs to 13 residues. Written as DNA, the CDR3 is TGTGCCTGGAAAGGGCAGGGGTCCTCTCCCCAGCATTTT. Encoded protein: CAWKGQGSSPQHF.

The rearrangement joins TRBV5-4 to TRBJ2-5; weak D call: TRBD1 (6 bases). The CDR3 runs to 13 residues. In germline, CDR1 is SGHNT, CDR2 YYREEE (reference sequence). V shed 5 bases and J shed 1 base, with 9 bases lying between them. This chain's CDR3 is CASRTDSQETQYF. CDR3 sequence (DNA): TGTGCCAGCAGGACGGACAGCCAAGAGACCCAGTACTTC.

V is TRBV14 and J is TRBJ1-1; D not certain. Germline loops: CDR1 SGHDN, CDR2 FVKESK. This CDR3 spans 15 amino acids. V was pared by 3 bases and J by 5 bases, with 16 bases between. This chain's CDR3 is CASSQETAWWTEAFF. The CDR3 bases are TGTGCCAGCAGCCAGGAGACGGCTTGGTGGACTGAAGCTTTCTTT.

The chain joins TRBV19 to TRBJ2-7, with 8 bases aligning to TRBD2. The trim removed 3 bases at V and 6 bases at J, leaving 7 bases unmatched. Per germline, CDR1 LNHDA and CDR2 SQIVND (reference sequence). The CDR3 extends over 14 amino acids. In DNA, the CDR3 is TGTGCCAGTAGTATTGGTAGCGGGAACTCCGAGCAGTACTTC. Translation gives CASSIGSGNSEQYF.

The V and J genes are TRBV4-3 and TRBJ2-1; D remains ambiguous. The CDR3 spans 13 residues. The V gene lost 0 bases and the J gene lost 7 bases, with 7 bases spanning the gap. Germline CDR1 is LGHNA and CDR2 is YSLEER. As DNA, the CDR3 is TGCGCCAGCAGCCAAGATTACGGGAATGAGCAGTTCTTC. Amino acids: CASSQDYGNEQFF.

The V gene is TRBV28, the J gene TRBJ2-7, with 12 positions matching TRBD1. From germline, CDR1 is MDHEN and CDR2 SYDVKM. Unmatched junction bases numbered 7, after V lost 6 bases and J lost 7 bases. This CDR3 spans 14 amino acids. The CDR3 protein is CASSTGTGGREQYF. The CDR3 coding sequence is TGTGCCAGCAGCACCGGGACAGGGGGCAGGGAGCAGTACTTC.

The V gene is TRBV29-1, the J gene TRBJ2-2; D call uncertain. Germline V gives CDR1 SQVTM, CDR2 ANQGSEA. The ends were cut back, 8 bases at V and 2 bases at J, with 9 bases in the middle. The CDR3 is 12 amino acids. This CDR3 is CSFRGNTGELFF. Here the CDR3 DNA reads TGCAGCTTCCGAGGAAACACCGGGGAGCTGTTTTTT.

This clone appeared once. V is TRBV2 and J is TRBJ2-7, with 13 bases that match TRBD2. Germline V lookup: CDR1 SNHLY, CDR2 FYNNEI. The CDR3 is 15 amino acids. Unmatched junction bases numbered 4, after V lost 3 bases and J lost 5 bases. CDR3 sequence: CASSDTSGRANEQYF. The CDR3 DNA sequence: TGTGCCAGCAGTGATACTAGCGGGAGGGCCAACGAGCAGTACTTC.

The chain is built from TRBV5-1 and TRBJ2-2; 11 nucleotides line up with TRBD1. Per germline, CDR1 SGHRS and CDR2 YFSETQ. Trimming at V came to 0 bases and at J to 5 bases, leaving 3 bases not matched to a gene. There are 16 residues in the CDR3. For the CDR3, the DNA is TGCGCCAGCAGCTTGGTGGGACAGGGGGTAACCGGGGAGCTGTTTTTT. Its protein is CASSLVGQGVTGELFF.

The CDR3 is CASRPDRGPDTQYF. The CDR3 nucleotides are TGTGCCAGTAGACCCGACAGGGGGCCAGATACGCAGTATTTT. The chain uses TRBV19 and TRBJ2-3, with 10 bases matching TRBD1. This CDR3 contains 14 residues. The ends lost 6 bases at V and 4 bases at J; junction bases unmatched: 4. Germline V lookup: CDR1 LNHDA, CDR2 SQIVND (reference sequence).

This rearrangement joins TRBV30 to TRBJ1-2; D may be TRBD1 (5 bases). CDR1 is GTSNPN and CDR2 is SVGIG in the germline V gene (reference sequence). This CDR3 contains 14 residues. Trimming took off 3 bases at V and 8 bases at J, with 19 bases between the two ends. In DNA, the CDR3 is TGTGCCTGGAGCCGATCCGAAGGGGCACGGGGCTACACCTTC. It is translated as CAWSRSEGARGYTF.